The 14 T cell receptor beta chains below come from one sample, sequenced in a study of T cell responses to AZD1222 COVID-19 vaccine. Clones were read by immunoSEQ multiplex PCR, and TCRdb kept only the in-frame ones, dropping some. This table holds around 83,000 clones, 70% to 90% found once. The specimen comprised peripheral blood, sampled on day 0 of AZD1222 vaccination. Receptor source: an adult in good health.

This clone has a handful of counts. The CDR3 loop is CASSLASERSEGYTF. The CDR3 nucleotides read TGTGCCAGCAGCTTAGCTTCGGAAAGGTCAGAGGGCTACACCTTC. The chain carries TRBV7-2 and TRBJ1-2; D not resolved. V lost 0 bases to trimming and J lost 8 bases, with 16 bases between them. The V gene's germline CDR1 is SGHTA and CDR2 FQGNSA. The CDR3 consists of 15 residues.

The CDR3 DNA is TGTGCCAGCAGCTTACATAACAGCAACTATGGCTACACCTTC. It specifies CASSLHNSNYGYTF. J is TRBJ1-2 and V is TRBV7-2, with no clear D. V lost 2 bases, J lost 2 bases, and 9 bases lay in between. CDR3 length: 14 amino acids. CDR1 is SGHTA, CDR2 FQGNSA, per germline.

V is TRBV9 and J is TRBJ2-7; 8 bases line up with TRBD2. CDR3 length equals 18 residues. J lost 1 base, V lost 0 bases, and 12 bases had no gene match. In germline, CDR1 is SGDLS, CDR2 YYNGEE. CDR3 amino acids: CASSVGINSGDWSYEQYF. The CDR3 DNA is TGTGCCAGCAGCGTAGGAATTAATAGCGGGGATTGGTCCTACGAGCAGTACTTC.

The chain employs TRBV7-6 and TRBJ2-2; TRBD2 matches 13 bases. Germline CDR1 and CDR2: SGHVS and FNYEAQ. Trimming took 4 bases from V and 7 from J; bases not matched to a gene: 9. The CDR3 extends over 17 amino acids. The CDR3 region has the DNA TGTGCCAGCAGCTCTCGGACTAGCGGGAGAAGGGACGGGGAGCTGTTTTTT. Translation: CASSSRTSGRRDGELFF.

A remark on this clone: This CDR3 is also generated by other DNA sequences in the sample. The chain couples TRBV12-3 or TRBV12-4 to TRBJ1-4; D is undetermined. The V and J ends lost 4 bases and 5 bases respectively, with 5 bases between them. This CDR3 spans 12 amino acids. CDR3 in DNA: TGTGCCAGCAGTTCGCTGAATGAAAAACTGTTTTTT. This encodes CASSSLNEKLFF.

V is TRBV5-6 and J is TRBJ1-5; TRBD1 might be the D (5 bases). CDR3 size: 16 residues. Germline CDR1 SGHDT, CDR2 YYEEEE. Trimming left V 0 bases short and J 2 bases short, with 12 bases between. Here the CDR3 reads CASSLGWRGGNQPQHF. The DNA for the CDR3 is TGTGCCAGCAGCTTGGGGTGGAGGGGTGGCAATCAGCCCCAGCATTTT.

The chain recombines TRBV5-4 with TRBJ2-3, with a weak D call TRBD1 (8 bases). Trimming left V 3 bases short and J 1 base short, with 18 bases between. The CDR3 extends over 17 amino acids. The V gene's germline CDR1 is SGHNT and CDR2 YYREEE (reference sequence). The CDR3 loop reads CASSSPPGGQGTDTQYF. CDR3 in DNA: TGTGCCAGCAGCTCCCCTCCGGGGGGACAGGGCACAGATACGCAGTATTTT. The complete variable domain, with remaining parts taken from reference TRBV5-4 and TRBJ2-3, reads ETGVTQSPTHLIKTRGQQVTLRCSSQSGHNTVSWYQQALGQGPQFIFQYYREEENGRGNFPPRFSGLQFPNYSSELNVNALELDDSALYLCASSSPPGGQGTDTQYFGPGTRLTVL.

The chain couples TRBV7-2 to TRBJ2-3; TRBD2 aligns across 9 bases. With 6 bases clipped from V and 2 bases from J, the junction kept 3 bases outside the gene matches. The CDR3 covers 14 residues. Germline values: CDR1 SGHTA, CDR2 FQGNSA. The CDR3 nucleotides are TGTGCCAGCAGGACTAGCGGTATCACAGATACGCAGTATTTT. Protein sequence: CASRTSGITDTQYF.

The V gene is TRBV3-1 (or the pseudogene TRBV3-2), the J gene TRBJ2-7; no clear D gene. Per germline, CDR1 LGHDT and CDR2 YNNKEL (reference sequence). The CDR3 sequence is 13 residues long. V lost 0 bases and J lost 2, with 5 bases in between. CDR3 amino acids: CASSQEQTYEQYF. The DNA of the CDR3 is TGTGCCAGCAGCCAAGAGCAAACCTACGAGCAGTACTTC.

CDR3 in amino acids: CASRGQGFDEQYF. The CDR3 coding sequence is TGTGCCAGCAGGGGACAGGGTTTCGACGAGCAGTACTTC. The V and J genes are TRBV12-3 or TRBV12-4 and TRBJ2-7; 9 bases are shared with TRBD1. This CDR3 has 13 residues. Trimming cost V 6 bases and J 5 bases; bases outside gene matches: 5.

CDR3 in amino acids: CASSPVAGGPSEQYF. As DNA, the CDR3 is TGTGCCAGCTCACCGGTAGCGGGAGGGCCTAGCGAGCAGTACTTC. The rearrangement links TRBV18 to TRBJ2-7; TRBD2 matches 11 bases. The CDR3 is 15 residues long. J lost 6 bases, V lost 3 bases, and 7 bases had no gene match. Germline loops: CDR1 KGHSH, CDR2 LQKENI.

The chain joins TRBV7-2 to TRBJ2-2; D may match TRBD1 or TRBD2 (6 bases each). The CDR3 loop spans 20 amino acids. Per germline, CDR1 SGHTA and CDR2 FQGNSA. The V and J ends lost 0 bases and 2 bases respectively, with 22 bases between them. This CDR3 is CASSLAGFVQGLFNTGELFF. CDR3 sequence (DNA): TGTGCCAGCAGCTTAGCTGGGTTCGTACAGGGACTCTTTAACACCGGGGAGCTGTTTTTT.

As to this clone: Within the sample, other DNA sequences also encode this same CDR3. The gene calls are TRBV15 and TRBJ2-5; 7 nucleotides agree with TRBD1. The CDR3 totals 14 residues. Looked up from germline, CDR1 is LNHNV and CDR2 is YYDKDF (reference sequence). The J segment lost 2 bases and the V segment lost 0 bases, leaving 0 bases of the junction unmatched. In nucleotides, the CDR3 is TGTGCCACCAGCAGAGACAGGGGGCAAGAGACCCAGTACTTC. It is translated as CATSRDRGQETQYF.

This chain joins TRBV25-1 and TRBJ2-1; D gene uncertain. Deletions cut 1 base from V and 0 bases from J, with 7 bases between. The CDR3 is 15 amino acids. Germline loops: CDR1 MGHDK, CDR2 SYGVNS. The chain's CDR3 is CASSESPSSYNEQFF. The CDR3 nucleotides read TGTGCCAGCAGTGAATCACCGAGCTCCTACAATGAGCAGTTCTTC.